These 30 T cell receptor beta chains were sequenced from one sample in a study of T cell responses to AZD1222 COVID-19 vaccine (dated by TCRdb to 2020 to 2022). Libraries were prepared through the immunoSEQ multiplex PCR assay. TCRdb took this table from immuneACCESS and kept in-frame rearrangements with V and J called. Such tables lack part of the clones; where checked against another copy, unresolved V genes explain under half of the gap, and the rest is unexplained. The sample records 130,000 to 150,000 clones, approximately 93% of which are singletons. The ten largest make up roughly an eighth of the sample. The time point label of this sample denotes: sample from adult after SARS-CoV-2 infection, after symptom onset. The source was peripheral blood, collected after recovery from COVID-19. These receptors originate from an adult who had recovered from COVID-19.

The J gene is TRBJ2-1, the V gene TRBV18, with 9 nucleotides matching TRBD1. V lost 5 bases to trimming and J lost 5 bases; unmatched junction nucleotides: 7. There are 15 residues in the CDR3. Germline-derived CDR1 and CDR2 are KGHSH and LQKENI. CDR3 sequence (DNA): TGTGCCAGCTCAACCGGGACAGGGCTTGACAATGAGCAGTTCTTC. Amino acid sequence: CASSTGTGLDNEQFF.

The chain combines TRBV13 with TRBJ1-1, with 8 nucleotides matching TRBD1. Germline values: CDR1 PRHDT, CDR2 FYEKMQ (reference sequence). The trim removed 5 bases at V and 4 bases at J, leaving 6 bases unmatched. The CDR3 covers 14 residues. For the CDR3, the DNA is TGTGCCAGCAGCCCCGGACAGGGATCCACTGAAGCTTTCTTT. Amino acid sequence: CASSPGQGSTEAFF.

The chain couples TRBV9 to TRBJ2-5, with 8 bases fitting TRBD2. CDR1 is SGDLS, CDR2 YYNGEE, per germline. V shed 0 bases, J shed 1 base, and the junction held 14 bases outside the gene matches. CDR3 length: 19 amino acids. Here the CDR3 reads CASSVAPSSSGRGQETQYF. Here the CDR3 DNA reads TGTGCCAGCAGCGTAGCCCCATCTTCTAGCGGGCGGGGCCAAGAGACCCAGTACTTC. The full variable domain, completed using reference TRBV9 and TRBJ2-5, is DSGVTQTPKHLITATGQRVTLRCSPRSGDLSVYWYQQSLDQGLQFLIQYYNGEERAKGNILERFSAQQFPDLHSELNLSSLELGDSALYFCASSVAPSSSGRGQETQYFGPGTRLLVL.

The J gene is TRBJ2-5, the V gene TRBV4-1; TRBD1 might be the D (6 bases). Looked up from germline, CDR1 is MGHRA and CDR2 is YSYEKL. CDR3 length: 15 residues. The V end lost 6 bases, the J end lost 4 bases, and 18 bases lay between the germline ends. CDR3 sequence: CASRQGDGAGETQYF. The CDR3 nucleotides are TGCGCCAGCAGACAGGGCGACGGGGCGGGAGAGACCCAGTACTTC.

The CDR3 bases are TGTGCCACCAGTGACCAGACAGGGGGCCGGAGGGGGAGCACAGATACGCAGTATTTT. Its protein product is CATSDQTGGRRGSTDTQYF. The V call is TRBV24-1, the J call TRBJ2-3; TRBD1 matches at 10 bases. The germline V gene has CDR1 KGHDR and CDR2 SFDVKD. The CDR3 sequence is 19 residues long. Losses at the gene ends were 4 bases for V and 0 bases for J; bases not matched to a gene: 12.

This clone was detected once. This chain links TRBV4-1 with TRBJ1-2, with D unclear. CDR3 length equals 16 residues. Germline V lookup: CDR1 MGHRA, CDR2 YSYEKL. V shed 0 bases and J shed 3 bases, with 14 bases lying between them. The CDR3 spells CASSQDSAGSYYGYTF. In DNA, the CDR3 is TGCGCCAGCAGCCAAGATTCGGCGGGCAGCTACTATGGCTACACCTTC.

The chain uses TRBV23-1 and TRBJ2-7; no reliable D call. TRBV23-1 is designated an ORF whose function remains uncertain. V was clipped by 8 bases and J by 7 bases, with 18 bases between them. The CDR3 runs 13 residues. CDR3 residues: CASAEAPEGEQYF. For the CDR3, the DNA is TGCGCCAGCGCTGAAGCGCCCGAAGGGGAGCAGTACTTC.

The chain links TRBV11-2 to TRBJ2-4, with D possibly matching TRBD2 (5 bases). Per the germline V gene, CDR1 is SGHAT and CDR2 is FQNNGV. The CDR3 consists of 16 residues. V shed 2 bases and J shed 0 bases, with 11 bases lying between them. This CDR3 reads CASSLTGSPAKNIQYF. In nucleotides, the CDR3 is TGTGCCAGCAGCTTAACGGGATCCCCAGCCAAAAACATTCAGTACTTC.

The rearrangement joins TRBV5-1 to TRBJ1-6; 10 positions agree with TRBD1. The J segment lost 7 bases and the V segment lost 4 bases, leaving 2 bases of the junction unmatched. Germline V gives CDR1 SGHRS, CDR2 YFSETQ. This CDR3 has 14 amino acids. This CDR3 reads CASSPGQGNSPLHF. In nucleotides, the CDR3 is TGCGCCAGCAGCCCGGGACAGGGGAATTCACCCCTCCACTTT.

CDR3 DNA: TGTGCCAGCAGTGCCTGGGGAAGCGGGAGCTTACTCTACGAGCAGTACTTC. Amino acids: CASSAWGSGSLLYEQYF. This chain links TRBV28 with TRBJ2-7; 8 bases map to TRBD2. The CDR3 contains 17 residues. Trimming at V came to 5 bases and at J to 3 bases, leaving 15 bases not matched to a gene. The germline V gene has CDR1 MDHEN and CDR2 SYDVKM.

This clone was counted a single time. This chain joins TRBV30 and TRBJ1-3, with a tentative D call TRBD1 (5 bases). CDR3 size: 13 residues. In germline, CDR1 is GTSNPN, CDR2 SVGIG (reference sequence). V lost 7 bases to trimming and J lost 2 bases, with 12 bases between them. As DNA, the CDR3 is TGTGCCTTTGCCTCGGGGCCTGGAAACACCATATATTTT. This sequence encodes CAFASGPGNTIYF.

The chain uses TRBV14 and TRBJ2-1, with D maybe TRBD2 (5 bases). The V gene's germline CDR1 is SGHDN and CDR2 FVKESK. Trimming removed 4 bases at V and 2 bases at J, with 18 bases between. The CDR3 sequence is 17 residues long. The CDR3, as DNA: TGTGCCAGCAGCCTAGACCCCACGAGCGGCCCCTACAATGAGCAGTTCTTC. Residues: CASSLDPTSGPYNEQFF.

The rearrangement joins TRBV29-1 to TRBJ1-2; TRBD1 aligns across 7 bases. CDR3 length: 13 residues. CDR1 is SQVTM, CDR2 ANQGSEA, per germline. Trimming took 3 bases from V and 4 from J; bases not matched to a gene: 5. CDR3 residues: CSVERTGTYGYTF. CDR3 nucleotide sequence: TGCAGCGTTGAGCGGACAGGAACCTATGGCTACACCTTC.

The chain carries TRBV5-1 and TRBJ2-3; 9 positions match TRBD1. With 4 bases clipped from V and 4 bases from J, the junction kept 13 bases outside the gene matches. Germline V CDR1 and CDR2: SGHRS, YFSETQ. The CDR3 spans 17 residues. CDR3 sequence reads: CASSPREQGARSDTQYF. CDR3 sequence (DNA): TGCGCCAGCAGCCCCCGAGAACAGGGGGCGCGATCAGATACGCAGTATTTT. The full variable domain, with the rest looked up from reference TRBV5-1 and TRBJ2-3, is KAGVTQTPRYLIKTRGQQVTLSCSPISGHRSVSWYQQTPGQGLQFLFEYFSETQRNKGNFPGRFSGRQFSNSRSEMNVSTLELGDSALYLCASSPREQGARSDTQYFGPGTRLTVL.

The CDR3 sequence is CASSQDYLGTDNSNQPQHF. Here the CDR3 DNA reads TGCGCCAGCAGCCAAGATTACTTGGGGACTGACAATAGCAATCAGCCCCAGCATTTT. V gene TRBV4-1 combines with J gene TRBJ1-5; the D gene is possibly TRBD1 (5 bases). Germline-derived CDR1 and CDR2 are MGHRA and YSYEKL. V lost 0 bases to trimming and J lost 0 bases, with 18 bases between them. The CDR3 loop spans 19 amino acids.

The J gene is TRBJ2-1, the V gene TRBV7-3; D is possibly TRBD2 (5 bases). The germline gives CDR1 SGHTA, CDR2 FQGTGA. V lost 5 bases to trimming and J lost 0 bases, with 11 bases between them. The CDR3 has 15 residues. CDR3 region: CASSASGSSYNEQFF. The CDR3, as DNA: TGTGCCAGCAGCGCAAGCGGAAGCTCCTACAATGAGCAGTTCTTC. Based on the CDR3 plus reference TRBV7-3 and TRBJ2-1, the full variable domain is GAGVSQTPSNKVTEKGKYVELRCDPISGHTALYWYRQSLGQGPEFLIYFQGTGAADDSGLPNDRFFAVRPEGSVSTLKIQRTERGDSAVYLCASSASGSSYNEQFFGPGTRLTVL.

The chain is built from TRBV7-4 and TRBJ1-6; weak D call: TRBD1 (5 bases). Germline CDR1 SGHVT, CDR2 SQSDAQ. Trimming stripped 2 bases from V and 8 bases from J, with 10 bases between. The CDR3 runs 14 residues. The CDR3 DNA is TGTGCCAGCAGCTTAAGTCAGGGCTATTCACCCCTCCACTTT. Encoded protein: CASSLSQGYSPLHF.

This chain uses TRBV21-1 with TRBJ2-7; TRBD2, the table's D call, lacks a check against the DNA. TRBV21-1 is reported as a pseudogene. The CDR3 contains 15 residues. CDR3: CASSKIGLAPYEQYF. CDR3 bases: TGTGCCAGCAGCAAGATAGGACTAGCTCCCTACGAGCAGTACTTC.

The chain uses TRBV7-2 and TRBJ1-2; D possibly corresponds to TRBD1 (6 bases). Germline loops: CDR1 SGHTA, CDR2 FQGNSA. V was trimmed by 3 bases and J by 4 bases, leaving 15 bases between them. The CDR3 length is 15 residues. As DNA, the CDR3 is TGTGCCAGCAGCTTTCCCCCCGACAGGACCTATGGCTACACCTTC. This encodes CASSFPPDRTYGYTF.

The genes are TRBV29-1 and TRBJ2-3; D ambiguous. In germline, CDR1 is SQVTM, CDR2 ANQGSEA. This CDR3 contains 15 residues. Trimming took 8 bases from V and 6 from J, leaving 24 bases between them. CDR3 sequence reads: CSTSVGSSHGDTQYF. CDR3 bases: TGCAGCACGAGCGTTGGGTCCTCCCACGGGGATACGCAGTATTTT.

Here the CDR3 DNA reads TGTGCCAGCAGACAGCGGTTGGCGCGGAGCTCTGGAAACACCATATATTTT. It translates to CASRQRLARSSGNTIYF. The J gene is TRBJ1-3, the V gene TRBV7-6; D unresolved. The length of the CDR3 is 17 residues. The V end was cut by 6 bases, the J end by 0 bases, with 18 bases between. Germline loops: CDR1 SGHVS, CDR2 FNYEAQ.

The chain links TRBV28 to TRBJ1-5, with a weak D call TRBD1 (5 bases). V was clipped by 6 bases and J by 0 bases, with 9 bases between them. This CDR3 is 14 amino acids long. Germline V gene lookup returns CDR1 MDHEN and CDR2 SYDVKM. As DNA, the CDR3 is TGTGCCAGCAGCCAACAGGATAGCAATCAGCCCCAGCATTTT. This encodes CASSQQDSNQPQHF.

The chain employs TRBV14 and TRBJ2-2; 7 bases fit TRBD2. The CDR3 loop spans 17 amino acids. V trimming: 0 bases; J trimming: 8 bases; junction bases outside the gene matches: 12. Per germline, CDR1 SGHDN and CDR2 FVKESK. CDR3 sequence (DNA): TGTGCCAGCAGCCAAGAAGTTATCGGGAGGTCAAGAGGGGAGCTGTTTTTT. Translating it yields CASSQEVIGRSRGELFF.

The rearrangement uses TRBV28 and TRBJ2-3; 9 bases agree with TRBD1. The CDR3 has 15 amino acids. Germline CDR1 MDHEN, CDR2 SYDVKM. The junction had 6 bases not matched to a gene; V was cut back by 5 bases and J by 3 bases. The CDR3 coding sequence is TGTGCCAGCAGTGAACCGGGACAGGGTACAGATACGCAGTATTTT. This translates into CASSEPGQGTDTQYF.

The gene calls are TRBV7-9 and TRBJ1-5; 12 bases are shared with TRBD1. This CDR3 contains 15 residues. Per the germline V gene, CDR1 is SEHNR and CDR2 is FQNEAQ (reference sequence). V shed 3 bases and J 6 bases; nucleotides not matched to a gene: 3. CDR3 residues: CASSLGQGATQPQHF. CDR3 sequence (DNA): TGTGCCAGCAGCTTGGGACAGGGGGCAACTCAGCCCCAGCATTTT.

This clone came up once. The chain links TRBV7-8 to TRBJ2-7; D gene ambiguous. In germline, CDR1 is SGHVS, CDR2 FQNEAQ. The CDR3 consists of 14 residues. The V and J ends lost 5 bases and 0 bases respectively, with 11 bases between them. CDR3 sequence: CASSPRLSSYEQYF. In DNA, the CDR3 is TGTGCCAGCAGCCCTCGTCTAAGCTCCTACGAGCAGTACTTC.

This chain connects TRBV24-1 to TRBJ2-3; D is tentatively TRBD1 or TRBD2 (5 bases each). The germline V gene encodes CDR1 KGHDR and CDR2 SFDVKD. The CDR3 loop spans 15 amino acids. Trimming took 4 bases from V and 4 from J, leaving 14 bases between them. The CDR3 loop reads CATSDMDQGADTQYF. The CDR3, as DNA: TGTGCCACCAGTGACATGGATCAGGGAGCAGATACGCAGTATTTT.

The chain has TRBV27 and TRBJ1-5; D ambiguous. There are 15 residues in the CDR3. V was pared by 2 bases and J by 2 bases, with 10 bases between. The V gene's germline CDR1 is MNHEY and CDR2 SMNVEV (reference sequence). The CDR3 DNA is TGTGCCAGCAGTTTAGGAGGTACGGGCAATCAGCCCCAGCATTTT. This gives the protein CASSLGGTGNQPQHF.

This sequence joins TRBV9 and TRBJ2-1; 8 bases line up with TRBD2. The CDR3 runs to 16 residues. In germline, CDR1 is SGDLS, CDR2 YYNGEE. After removal of 4 bases from V and 5 bases from J, the junction contained 11 bases not matched to a gene. CDR3 loop: CASSRGGGLENNEQFF. CDR3 coding DNA: TGTGCCAGCAGCAGAGGAGGGGGACTAGAGAACAATGAGCAGTTCTTC.

This chain links TRBV5-1 with TRBJ1-1, with a tentative D call TRBD1 (6 bases). The CDR3 length is 15 residues. V lost 0 bases and J 2 bases, leaving 11 bases between the germline ends. In germline, CDR1 is SGHRS, CDR2 YFSETQ. Written as DNA, the CDR3 is TGCGCCAGCAGCTTGGCTCCGACAGGTAACACTGAAGCTTTCTTT. It yields the protein CASSLAPTGNTEAFF.